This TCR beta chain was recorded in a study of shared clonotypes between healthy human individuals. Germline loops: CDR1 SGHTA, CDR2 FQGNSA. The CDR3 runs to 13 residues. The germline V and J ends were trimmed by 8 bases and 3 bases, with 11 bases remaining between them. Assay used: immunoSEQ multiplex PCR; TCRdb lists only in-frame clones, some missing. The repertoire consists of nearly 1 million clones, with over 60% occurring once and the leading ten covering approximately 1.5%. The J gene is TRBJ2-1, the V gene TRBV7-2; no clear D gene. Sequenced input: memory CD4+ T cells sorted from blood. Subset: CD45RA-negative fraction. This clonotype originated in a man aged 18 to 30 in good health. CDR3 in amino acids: CASGNRFYNEQFF. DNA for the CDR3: TGTGCCAGCGGGAACAGATTCTACAATGAGCAGTTCTTC.